This is a list of T cell receptor beta chains from one sample in a study of T-cell reconstitution after alpha-beta-depleted transplantation in children. One entry per CDR3 protein, called by TCRdb with MiXCR from the PCR reads. This sample has a few hundred thousand distinct CDR3 sequences, with approximately 10% found just once. The specimen was PBMCs from the stem cell graft donor, collected from the stem cell graft. The receptors originated from a human donor who donated a stem cell graft to a child with acute lymphoblastic leukemia. CDR3s include the opening cysteine and the closing phenylalanine or tryptophan. Fields, in order: V gene, D gene, clone size, J gene, CDR3 protein, CDR3 DNA. The D gene is left open where the match is weak. The size field is filled for only some rows; it gives once, few, many or a size class.

V: TRBV11-3; D: -; size: -; J: TRBJ2-1; CDR3: CASSSLEGSGEQFF; DNA: TGTGCCAGCAGCTCACTGGAGGGGTCGGGAGAGCAGTTCTTC
V: TRBV20-1; D: TRBD2; size: -; J: TRBJ2-5; CDR3: CSAVGLAGVQETQYF; DNA: TGCAGTGCGGTCGGACTAGCGGGAGTTCAAGAGACCCAGTACTTC
V: TRBV5-1; D: -; size: many; J: TRBJ2-1; CDR3: CASSLGQSSYNEQFF; DNA: TGTGCCAGCAGCTTAGGACAGAGCTCCTACAATGAGCAGTTCTTC
V: TRBV5-1; D: -; size: few; J: TRBJ1-3; CDR3: CASSLPADSASGNTIYF; DNA: TGCGCCAGCAGCCTCCCGGCAGACAGCGCCTCTGGAAACACCATATATTTT
V: TRBV10-3; D: TRBD1; size: many; J: TRBJ2-7; CDR3: CAISEGQGAPYEQYF; DNA: TGTGCCATCAGTGAGGGGCAGGGGGCGCCGTACGAGCAGTACTTC
V: TRBV29-1; D: -; size: many; J: TRBJ1-1; CDR3: CSVEVAPNTEAFF; DNA: TGCAGCGTTGAAGTCGCACCGAACACTGAAGCTTTCTTT
V: TRBV12-3/TRBV12-4; D: -; size: many; J: TRBJ2-5; CDR3: CASSNTEPQETQYF; DNA: TGTGCCAGCAGTAATACAGAGCCCCAAGAGACCCAGTACTTC
V: TRBV2; D: -; size: -; J: TRBJ2-3; CDR3: CASSEAGQGGTDTQYF; DNA: TGTGCCAGCAGTGAAGCGGGCCAGGGAGGCACAGATACGCAGTATTTT
V: TRBV10-3; D: -; size: many; J: TRBJ2-3; CDR3: CAIRGLGGTDTQYF; DNA: TGTGCCATCAGGGGACTCGGGGGCACAGATACGCAGTATTTT
V: TRBV11-2; D: TRBD2; size: few; J: TRBJ2-7; CDR3: CASSPTSGRRYEQYF; DNA: TGTGCCAGCAGCCCCACTAGCGGGAGGCGCTACGAGCAGTACTTC
V: TRBV7-9; D: -; size: -; J: TRBJ1-4; CDR3: CASSGISTNEKLFF; DNA: TGTGCCAGCAGCGGAATTAGTACTAATGAAAAACTGTTTTTT
V: TRBV27; D: -; size: -; J: TRBJ1-5; CDR3: CASSPHGPFQPQHF; DNA: TGTGCCAGCAGTCCCCACGGTCCGTTTCAGCCCCAGCATTTT
V: TRBV7-9; D: -; size: -; J: TRBJ2-1; CDR3: CASSPAEVYNEQFF; DNA: TGTGCCAGCAGCCCGGCGGAAGTTTACAATGAGCAGTTCTTC
V: TRBV7-2; D: -; size: -; J: TRBJ2-3; CDR3: CASSLMADGSQYF; DNA: TGTGCCAGCAGCTTAATGGCTGATGGTTCGCAGTATTTT
V: TRBV20-1; D: TRBD2; size: few; J: TRBJ2-1; CDR3: CSAHRLAGGDEQFF; DNA: TGCAGTGCTCACCGGCTAGCGGGAGGAGACGAGCAGTTCTTC
V: TRBV5-1; D: -; size: many; J: TRBJ1-5; CDR3: CASSLEPGVQPQHF; DNA: TGCGCCAGCAGCTTGGAGCCCGGGGTTCAGCCCCAGCATTTT
V: TRBV20-1; D: -; size: -; J: TRBJ1-2; CDR3: CSARSRARSNYGYTF; DNA: TGCAGTGCTAGAAGTAGGGCCAGGTCTAACTATGGCTACACCTTC
V: TRBV6-5; D: TRBD2; size: few; J: TRBJ2-1; CDR3: CASVRAGGPRNNEQFF; DNA: TGTGCCAGCGTTAGAGCGGGAGGACCACGTAACAATGAGCAGTTCTTC
V: TRBV28; D: TRBD1; size: many; J: TRBJ2-2; CDR3: CASSLSQRQGGGSPGELFF; DNA: TGTGCCAGCAGTTTATCCCAGAGACAGGGGGGTGGATCCCCCGGGGAGCTGTTTTTT
V: TRBV12-3/TRBV12-4; D: -; size: many; J: TRBJ2-1; CDR3: CASSSGTPLSREQFF; DNA: TGTGCCAGCAGTTCCGGGACTCCCCTCTCGAGGGAGCAGTTCTTC
V: TRBV12-3/TRBV12-4; D: -; size: -; J: TRBJ2-7; CDR3: CASTPGDEQYF; DNA: TGTGCCAGCACGCCCGGGGACGAGCAGTACTTC
V: TRBV6-2/TRBV6-3; D: TRBD2; size: -; J: TRBJ2-1; CDR3: CASSRYSGRAYYNEQFF; DNA: TGTGCCAGCAGTCGATATAGCGGGAGGGCCTACTACAATGAGCAGTTCTTC
V: TRBV7-8; D: TRBD2; size: -; J: TRBJ2-3; CDR3: CASSLEGLAGVRGTDTQYF; DNA: TGTGCCAGCAGCTTAGAGGGACTAGCGGGAGTCAGGGGGACAGATACGCAGTATTTT
V: TRBV4-3; D: TRBD1; size: many; J: TRBJ2-1; CDR3: CASSQYTGASSNEQFF; DNA: TGCGCCAGCAGCCAATATACAGGGGCAAGTTCGAATGAGCAGTTCTTC
V: TRBV20-1; D: -; size: few; J: TRBJ2-2; CDR3: CSARRVSNTGELFF; DNA: TGCAGTGCCCGCAGGGTTTCGAACACCGGGGAGCTGTTTTTT
V: TRBV15; D: -; size: many; J: TRBJ1-1; CDR3: CATSRDRVLGTEAFF; DNA: TGTGCCACCAGCAGAGATCGGGTGCTCGGCACTGAAGCTTTCTTT
V: TRBV10-3; D: -; size: -; J: TRBJ2-5; CDR3: CAISAGETQYF; DNA: TGTGCCATCAGTGCGGGGGAGACCCAGTACTTC
V: TRBV6-1; D: -; size: few; J: TRBJ2-3; CDR3: CASSDWGTDTQYF; DNA: TGTGCCAGCAGTGACTGGGGCACAGATACGCAGTATTTT
V: TRBV6-1; D: -; size: -; J: TRBJ2-7; CDR3: CASAGRHRVPISRYF; DNA: TGTGCCAGCGCCGGGCGTCACAGGGTCCCAATTTCGAGGTACTTC
V: TRBV4-1; D: TRBD2; size: few; J: TRBJ2-3; CDR3: CASSQLLAGVSDTQYF; DNA: TGCGCCAGCAGCCAACTACTAGCGGGAGTATCAGATACGCAGTATTTT
V: TRBV7-8; D: TRBD2; size: few; J: TRBJ2-5; CDR3: CASSPGTSGPAGETQYF; DNA: TGTGCCAGCAGCCCCGGGACTAGCGGTCCCGCAGGGGAGACCCAGTACTTC
V: TRBV20-1; D: TRBD2; size: many; J: TRBJ2-7; CDR3: CSAPTSGNFEQYF; DNA: TGCAGTGCCCCGACTAGCGGGAATTTCGAGCAGTACTTC
V: TRBV10-2; D: TRBD1; size: -; J: TRBJ2-5; CDR3: CASRGTGEWETQYF; DNA: TGCGCCAGCAGGGGGACAGGGGAATGGGAGACCCAGTACTTC
V: TRBV20-1; D: TRBD1; size: many; J: TRBJ1-4; CDR3: CSVPPGTGGPRKKLFF; DNA: TGCAGTGTGCCGCCGGGGACAGGGGGCCCTAGGAAAAAACTGTTTTTT
V: TRBV10-3; D: TRBD2; size: -; J: TRBJ2-1; CDR3: CAAQTSGSNNEQFF; DNA: TGTGCCGCCCAGACTAGCGGGAGTAATAATGAGCAGTTCTTC
V: TRBV29-1; D: TRBD1; size: few; J: TRBJ2-3; CDR3: CSVSFQGTADTQYF; DNA: TGCAGCGTCTCTTTTCAGGGGACAGCAGATACGCAGTATTTT
V: TRBV7-6; D: -; size: many; J: TRBJ2-3; CDR3: CASSLGSVDTQYF; DNA: TGTGCCAGCAGCTTAGGCTCGGTAGATACGCAGTATTTT
V: TRBV12-3/TRBV12-4; D: TRBD1; size: -; J: TRBJ1-6; CDR3: CASSKDRASPLHF; DNA: TGTGCCAGCAGCAAGGACAGGGCTTCACCCCTCCACTTT
V: TRBV27; D: -; size: -; J: TRBJ2-1; CDR3: CASSLLGARSNEQFF; DNA: TGTGCCAGCAGTTTACTGGGAGCCCGTAGCAATGAGCAGTTCTTC
V: TRBV5-1; D: -; size: few; J: TRBJ2-2; CDR3: CASSFTGSGELFF; DNA: TGCGCCAGCAGCTTCACAGGGTCCGGGGAGCTGTTTTTT
V: TRBV21-1; D: -; size: -; J: TRBJ1-1; CDR3: CASRTGGATEAFF; DNA: TGTGCCAGCAGGACAGGGGGCGCGACTGAAGCTTTCTTT
V: TRBV5-1; D: TRBD2; size: -; J: TRBJ2-1; CDR3: CASSLRAGGVYNEQFF; DNA: TGCGCCAGCAGCTTGAGGGCGGGAGGGGTGTACAATGAGCAGTTCTTC
V: TRBV7-9; D: TRBD1; size: -; J: TRBJ1-2; CDR3: CASSSGQGGDGYTF; DNA: TGTGCCAGCAGCTCTGGACAGGGGGGGGACGGCTACACCTTC
V: TRBV4-1; D: -; size: -; J: TRBJ1-1; CDR3: CASSQAPYPAGLTEAFF; DNA: TGCGCCAGCAGCCAAGCTCCATATCCTGCAGGGTTGACTGAAGCTTTCTTT
V: TRBV6-5; D: TRBD2; size: -; J: TRBJ2-7; CDR3: CASSYEGREISYEQYF; DNA: TGTGCCAGCAGTTATGAGGGGCGGGAGATCTCCTACGAGCAGTACTTC
V: TRBV20-1; D: -; size: -; J: TRBJ2-3; CDR3: CSAERLLGGTDTQYF; DNA: TGCAGTGCTGAACGCCTCCTAGGTGGCACAGATACGCAGTATTTT
V: TRBV28; D: TRBD2; size: -; J: TRBJ2-2; CDR3: CASSTSGRGTGELFF; DNA: TGTGCCAGCAGCACTAGCGGGAGGGGCACCGGGGAGCTGTTTTTT
V: TRBV20-1; D: TRBD1; size: few; J: TRBJ1-1; CDR3: CSARDRLQGAIEAFF; DNA: TGCAGTGCTAGAGACAGGCTTCAGGGGGCAATTGAAGCTTTCTTT
V: TRBV4-3; D: TRBD1; size: -; J: TRBJ2-7; CDR3: CASSPTQGALYEQYF; DNA: TGCGCCAGCAGCCCAACACAGGGGGCTCTCTACGAGCAGTACTTC
V: TRBV9; D: TRBD1; size: many; J: TRBJ1-3; CDR3: CASSVDPGGSPGNTIYF; DNA: TGTGCCAGCAGCGTAGATCCAGGGGGGAGCCCTGGAAACACCATATATTTT
V: TRBV5-1; D: TRBD1; size: many; J: TRBJ1-4; CDR3: CASSSHDRGLRGELFF; DNA: TGCGCCAGCAGCTCCCACGACAGGGGCCTTCGTGGGGAACTGTTTTTT
V: TRBV15; D: TRBD1; size: few; J: TRBJ2-2; CDR3: CATSDTGEGTGELFF; DNA: TGTGCCACCAGCGATACAGGGGAAGGCACCGGGGAGCTGTTTTTT
V: TRBV12-5; D: TRBD1; size: -; J: TRBJ2-3; CDR3: CASGPGQGIADTQYF; DNA: TGTGCTAGTGGTCCGGGACAGGGGATCGCAGATACGCAGTATTTT
V: TRBV20-1; D: -; size: -; J: TRBJ2-7; CDR3: CSARRQALSNEQYF; DNA: TGCAGTGCTCGACGGCAGGCCCTATCAAACGAGCAGTACTTC
V: TRBV7-9; D: TRBD1; size: few; J: TRBJ2-7; CDR3: CASSLTGQGASEQYF; DNA: TGTGCCAGCAGCTTAACGGGACAGGGGGCTAGTGAGCAGTACTTC
V: TRBV2; D: TRBD2; size: few; J: TRBJ2-1; CDR3: CASSVQGGGQFF; DNA: TGTGCCAGCAGTGTCCAGGGCGGGGGGCAGTTCTTC
V: TRBV3-1; D: -; size: few; J: TRBJ1-5; CDR3: CASSQAGPRQPQHF; DNA: TGTGCCAGCAGCCAAGCGGGACCCCGTCAGCCCCAGCATTTT
V: TRBV30; D: -; size: few; J: TRBJ1-1; CDR3: CAWSRVSTEAFF; DNA: TGTGCCTGGAGTCGAGTCTCCACTGAAGCTTTCTTT
V: TRBV5-4; D: TRBD2; size: -; J: TRBJ2-7; CDR3: CASSLEVAGVGEQYF; DNA: TGTGCCAGCAGCTTGGAGGTAGCGGGAGTAGGAGAGCAGTACTTC
V: TRBV6-6; D: -; size: few; J: TRBJ2-3; CDR3: CASKDHFTDTQYF; DNA: TGTGCCAGCAAGGACCATTTCACAGATACGCAGTATTTT